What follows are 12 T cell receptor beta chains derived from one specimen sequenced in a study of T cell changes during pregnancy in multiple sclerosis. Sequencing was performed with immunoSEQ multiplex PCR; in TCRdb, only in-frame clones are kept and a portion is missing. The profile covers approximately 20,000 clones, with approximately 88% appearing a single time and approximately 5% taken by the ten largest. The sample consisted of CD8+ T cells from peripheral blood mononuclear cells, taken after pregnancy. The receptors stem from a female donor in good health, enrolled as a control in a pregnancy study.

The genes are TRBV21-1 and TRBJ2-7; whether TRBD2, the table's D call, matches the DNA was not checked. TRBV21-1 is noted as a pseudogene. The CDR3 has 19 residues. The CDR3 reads CASSKASRGLTSGGHEQYF. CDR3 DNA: TGTGCCAGCAGCAAAGCGTCCAGGGGGCTAACTAGCGGGGGCCACGAGCAGTACTTC.

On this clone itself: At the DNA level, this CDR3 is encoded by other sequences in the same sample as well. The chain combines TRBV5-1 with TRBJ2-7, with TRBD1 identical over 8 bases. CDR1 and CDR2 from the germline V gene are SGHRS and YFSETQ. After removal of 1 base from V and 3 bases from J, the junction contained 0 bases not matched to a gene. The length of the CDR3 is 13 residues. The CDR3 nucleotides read TGCGCCAGCAGCTTGACAGGGGGCTACGAGCAGTACTTC. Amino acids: CASSLTGGYEQYF. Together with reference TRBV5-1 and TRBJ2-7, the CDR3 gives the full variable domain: KAGVTQTPRYLIKTRGQQVTLSCSPISGHRSVSWYQQTPGQGLQFLFEYFSETQRNKGNFPGRFSGRQFSNSRSEMNVSTLELGDSALYLCASSLTGGYEQYFGPGTRLTVT.

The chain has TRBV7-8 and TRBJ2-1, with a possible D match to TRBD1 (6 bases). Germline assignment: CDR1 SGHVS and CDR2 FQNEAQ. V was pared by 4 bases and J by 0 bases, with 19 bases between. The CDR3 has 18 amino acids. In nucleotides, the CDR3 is TGTGCCAGCAGCTCTATCAAAGTTGACAGGAGCTCCTACAATGAGCAGTTCTTC. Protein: CASSSIKVDRSSYNEQFF.

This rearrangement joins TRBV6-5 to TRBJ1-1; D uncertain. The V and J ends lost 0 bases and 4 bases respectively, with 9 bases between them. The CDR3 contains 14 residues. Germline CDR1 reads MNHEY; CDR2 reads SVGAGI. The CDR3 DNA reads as TGTGCCAGCAGTTACTCGACTACCTTCACTGAAGCTTTCTTT. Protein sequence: CASSYSTTFTEAFF.

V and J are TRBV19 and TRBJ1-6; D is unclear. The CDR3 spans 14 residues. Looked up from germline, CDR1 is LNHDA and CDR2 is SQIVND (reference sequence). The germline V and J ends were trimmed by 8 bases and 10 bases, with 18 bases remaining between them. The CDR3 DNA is TGTGCCAGTCGGGAGCCGCGGCCCCCCTCACCCCTCCACTTT. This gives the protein CASREPRPPSPLHF.

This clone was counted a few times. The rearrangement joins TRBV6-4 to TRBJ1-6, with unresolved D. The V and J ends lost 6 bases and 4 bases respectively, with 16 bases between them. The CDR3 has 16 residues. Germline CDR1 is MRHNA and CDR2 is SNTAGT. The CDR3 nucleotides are TGTGCCAGCAGACCCAGGACTGACGAATATAATTCACCCCTCCACTTT. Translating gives CASRPRTDEYNSPLHF.

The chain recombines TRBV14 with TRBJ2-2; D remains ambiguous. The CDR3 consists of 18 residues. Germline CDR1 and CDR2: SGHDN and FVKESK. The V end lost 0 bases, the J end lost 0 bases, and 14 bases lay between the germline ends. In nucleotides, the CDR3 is TGTGCCAGCAGCCAAGATCTGGCAATCCAAACGAACACCGGGGAGCTGTTTTTT. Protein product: CASSQDLAIQTNTGELFF.

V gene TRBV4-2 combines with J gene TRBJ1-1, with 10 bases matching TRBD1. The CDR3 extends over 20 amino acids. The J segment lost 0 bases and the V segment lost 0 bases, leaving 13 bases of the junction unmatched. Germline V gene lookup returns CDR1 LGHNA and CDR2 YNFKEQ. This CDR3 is CASSQERLRRTGGLNTEAFF. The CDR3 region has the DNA TGTGCCAGCAGCCAAGAAAGATTGCGGAGGACAGGGGGACTGAACACTGAAGCTTTCTTT.

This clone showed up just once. The DNA for the CDR3 is TGCGCCAGCAGCCAAGATATGGAGACTGTCGGCTACACCTTC. Translating it yields CASSQDMETVGYTF. The chain is built from TRBV4-1 and TRBJ1-2; D ambiguous. Germline CDR1 reads MGHRA; CDR2 reads YSYEKL. The CDR3 contains 14 residues. Between the trimmed V and J ends, which lost 0 bases and 8 bases, there was a span of 13 bases.

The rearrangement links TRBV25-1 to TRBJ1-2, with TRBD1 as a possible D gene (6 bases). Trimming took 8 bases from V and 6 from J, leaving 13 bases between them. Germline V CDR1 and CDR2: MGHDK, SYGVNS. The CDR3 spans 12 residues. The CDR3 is CASLTGRDGYTF. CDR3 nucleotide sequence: TGTGCCAGCCTGACAGGACGTGATGGCTACACCTTC.

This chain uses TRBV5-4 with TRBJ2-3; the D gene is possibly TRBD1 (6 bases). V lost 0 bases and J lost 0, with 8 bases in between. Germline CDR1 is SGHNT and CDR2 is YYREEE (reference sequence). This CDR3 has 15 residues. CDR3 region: CASSLEGDSTDTQYF. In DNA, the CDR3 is TGTGCCAGCAGCTTGGAGGGGGATAGCACAGATACGCAGTATTTT.

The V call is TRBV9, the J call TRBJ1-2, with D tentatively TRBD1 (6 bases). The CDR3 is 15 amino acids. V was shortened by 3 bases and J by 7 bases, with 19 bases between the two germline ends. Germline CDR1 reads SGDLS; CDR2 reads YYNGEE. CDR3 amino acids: CASSAEDTGRVGYTF. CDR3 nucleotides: TGTGCCAGCAGCGCAGAGGATACAGGGAGGGTTGGCTACACCTTC.